The sequence of this TCR beta chain was determined in a study of cytomegalovirus exposure and HLA in healthy donors. Study summary: The use of the same platform for the 110 or so validation repertoires and the approximately 730 first-cohort repertoires was reported by a later analysis.

Study-wide results and limits: Most TCR sequences showed up rarely, but some public TCRs showed up in many donors. Overall, about 160 TCR beta chains were annotated as cytomegalovirus-associated.

Turning to this clone: Its specificity is unknown.

The assay was immunoSEQ multiplex PCR, and TCRdb's table has in-frame clones only and misses some. There are 71,000 or so clones in the sample; approximately 95% occur only once, and about 2.1% lies in the top ten. The V and J ends lost 3 bases and 8 bases, in that order; junction bases with no gene match: 4. Germline V gene lookup returns CDR1 KGHSH and CDR2 LQKENI. The CDR3 is 14 residues long. This sequence joins TRBV18 and TRBJ1-5; TRBD1 matches at 10 bases. This clonotype was obtained from a young woman in good health and CMV-seronegative. The sequencing sample was made of PBMCs. The DNA of the CDR3 is TGTGCCAGCTCACCCGGGACAGGGGCTGAGCCCCAGCATTTT. Encoded protein: CASSPGTGAEPQHF.